This T cell receptor (beta chain) was profiled in a study of T cell responses to AZD1222 COVID-19 vaccine. Study conclusions and caveats: When two AZD1222 doses had been given, Spike-specific TCR breadth and depth rose.

Of note for this clone: The antigen remains unidentified.

V trimming: 3 bases; J trimming: 7 bases; junction bases outside the gene matches: 9. CDR1 is SGHTA, CDR2 FQGNSA, per germline. This CDR3 has 14 residues. The repertoire was sequenced with immunoSEQ multiplex PCR; TCRdb's copy has only in-frame clones and lacks some. The sample has roughly 99,000 clones, approximately 90% seen once; the top ten hold approximately 9.3%. The V gene is TRBV7-2, the J gene TRBJ2-7; TRBD2 aligns across 7 bases. This specimen consisted of peripheral blood, obtained 28 days after the second AZD1222 dose. This receptor was identified in an adult who received the AZD1222 COVID-19 vaccine. The CDR3 region has the DNA TGTGCCAGCAGCTTTGCTAGCGGCCTCCGTGAGCAGTACTTC. The encoded protein is CASSFASGLREQYF.